This T cell receptor beta chain was obtained from a study of T cell repertoires in cytomegalovirus infection. Study in general: Epitope selection comprised recently identified HLA-C-restricted CMV epitopes and well-studied HLA-B-restricted CMV epitopes. In public TCR beta signatures, there were indications of both CMV infection and matching HLA type.

The CDR3 contains 14 residues. With V trimmed by 2 bases and J by 8 bases, 5 bases remained unmatched. The germline gives CDR1 SGHTA, CDR2 FQGNSA. One entry per CDR3 protein results from TCRdb running MiXCR on the reads. The table records roughly 100,000 distinct CDR3 sequences, roughly two fifths of them present only once. This clonotype was detected only a few times. Its antigen is currently unknown. The study's findings and limits: Dominating the ex vivo response were TCR beta clonotypes that were CMV-specific and HLA-C-restricted. Cumulative public TCR beta family frequency identified carriers of CMV plus the relevant HLA.

The source of this sequence is a human donor in good health (CMV status not recorded). Some clones in this sample may be carry-over from other donors' samples. The chain combines TRBV7-2 with TRBJ1-2, with 10 positions matching TRBD1. Specimen: CD8+ T cells from cultured PBMCs, collected from culture after CMV antigen stimulation. The CDR3 reads CASSLRQGAGGYTF. CDR3 in DNA: TGTGCCAGCAGCTTAAGACAGGGGGCAGGAGGCTACACCTTC.